This T cell receptor (beta chain) was sequenced for a study of naive and memory T cell subsets. The library had UMIs added by 3' ligation of an oligonucleotide to TCR cDNA. Cells were not sorted; total RNA input targeted about 1 to 1000 ng. The germline CDR1 and CDR2 sequences are LNHNV and YYDKDF (reference sequence). The CDR3 is 18 amino acids. Germline trimming cut 4 bases from V and 3 bases from J; bases unmatched to any gene: 16. Amplification of ligated cDNA took four PCR rounds with SP2 and nested alpha and beta constant primers. TCRdb itself ran the 5' RACE reads through MiXCR, one entry per CDR3 protein. The repertoire holds tens of thousands of distinct CDR3 sequences, around 8% seen once, with about 19% in the top ten.

This clonotype originated in a female donor in good health. V is TRBV15 and J is TRBJ2-3, with 7 bases fitting TRBD1. The CDR3 reads CATSTNRGPGGWTDTQYF. CDR3 in DNA: TGTGCCACCAGCACCAACAGGGGCCCCGGCGGATGGACAGATACGCAGTATTTT.